The rows below give T cell receptor beta chains drawn from one sample of a study of brain T cells in children with intractable seizures. Measured with immunoSEQ multiplex PCR; TCRdb has only the in-frame clones, and not every one. This sample carries 340,000 or so clones, over 85% of them seen once, and the ten largest clones take roughly 6%. Source: peripheral blood, taken less than 6 months after surgery. These receptors were taken from a boy under three years old with tuberous sclerosis and intractable seizures. Both conserved end residues are part of each CDR3. The order of the fields is CDR3 protein, CDR3 DNA, J gene, D gene, CDR3 length, V gene, clone size. D genes are given only for firm matches. Part of the rows lack a size; the others show once, few, many or a class for expanded clones.

CDR3 protein: CASSQIVNYGYTF; CDR3 DNA: TGTGCCAGCAGCCAGATAGTTAACTATGGCTACACCTTC; J gene: TRBJ1-2; D gene: NA; CDR3 length: 13; V gene: TRBV11-2; clone size: NA
CDR3 protein: CASSPDTGTREQFF; CDR3 DNA: TGTGCCAGCAGCCCAGACACCGGGACTAGGGAGCAGTTCTTC; J gene: TRBJ2-1; D gene: TRBD2; CDR3 length: 14; V gene: TRBV7-2; clone size: NA
CDR3 protein: CASSSTASYEQYF; CDR3 DNA: TGTGCCAGCAGCTCGACCGCCTCCTACGAGCAGTACTTC; J gene: TRBJ2-7; D gene: NA; CDR3 length: 13; V gene: TRBV5-4; clone size: few
CDR3 protein: CAWSQDRIYGYTF; CDR3 DNA: TGTGCCTGGAGTCAGGACAGGATCTATGGCTACACCTTC; J gene: TRBJ1-2; D gene: TRBD1; CDR3 length: 13; V gene: TRBV30; clone size: NA
CDR3 protein: CAISEVSSGRTDTQYF; CDR3 DNA: TGTGCCATCAGTGAGGTGTCTAGCGGGAGAACAGATACGCAGTATTTT; J gene: TRBJ2-3; D gene: TRBD2; CDR3 length: 16; V gene: TRBV10-3; clone size: NA
CDR3 protein: CASSISASGANVLTF; CDR3 DNA: TGTGCCAGCAGTATCAGTGCCTCTGGGGCCAACGTCCTGACTTTC; J gene: TRBJ2-6; D gene: NA; CDR3 length: 15; V gene: TRBV6-5; clone size: NA
CDR3 protein: CASSLSPSGTDTQYF; CDR3 DNA: TGTGCCAGCAGCTTAAGTCCTAGCGGTACAGATACGCAGTATTTT; J gene: TRBJ2-3; D gene: TRBD2; CDR3 length: 15; V gene: TRBV7-3; clone size: NA
CDR3 protein: CASSQGLAGAVNTQYF; CDR3 DNA: TGTGCCAGCAGCCAAGGACTAGCGGGAGCGGTAAATACGCAGTATTTT; J gene: TRBJ2-3; D gene: TRBD2; CDR3 length: 16; V gene: TRBV3-1/TRBV3-2; clone size: NA
CDR3 protein: CASSLFREYRDGYTF; CDR3 DNA: TGTGCCAGCAGTTTATTCCGGGAGTATCGGGATGGCTACACCTTC; J gene: TRBJ1-2; D gene: NA; CDR3 length: 15; V gene: TRBV27; clone size: NA
CDR3 protein: CASSSLSSSYNEQFF; CDR3 DNA: TGCGCCAGCAGCTCCCTCAGTAGCTCCTACAATGAGCAGTTCTTC; J gene: TRBJ2-1; D gene: NA; CDR3 length: 15; V gene: TRBV4-1; clone size: once
CDR3 protein: CASRPGTGDSYEQYF; CDR3 DNA: TGTGCCAGCAGACCTGGGACCGGCGATTCCTACGAGCAGTACTTC; J gene: TRBJ2-7; D gene: NA; CDR3 length: 15; V gene: TRBV6-5; clone size: once
CDR3 protein: CASSPRGRFSEKLFF; CDR3 DNA: TGTGCCAGTAGTCCCAGGGGGCGGTTCAGTGAAAAACTGTTTTTT; J gene: TRBJ1-4; D gene: TRBD1; CDR3 length: 15; V gene: TRBV19; clone size: NA
CDR3 protein: CASSTSGTGVTWNEQFF; CDR3 DNA: TGTGCCAGCAGTACATCCGGGACCGGGGTTACCTGGAATGAGCAGTTCTTC; J gene: TRBJ2-1; D gene: NA; CDR3 length: 17; V gene: TRBV28; clone size: NA
CDR3 protein: CASSYTPPSYNEQFF; CDR3 DNA: TGTGCCAGCAGTTACACCCCTCCCTCCTACAATGAGCAGTTCTTC; J gene: TRBJ2-1; D gene: NA; CDR3 length: 15; V gene: TRBV6-6; clone size: NA
CDR3 protein: CASSLRTGVYEQYF; CDR3 DNA: TGTGCCAGCAGCTTACGCACAGGGGTTTACGAGCAGTACTTC; J gene: TRBJ2-7; D gene: TRBD1; CDR3 length: 14; V gene: TRBV7-9; clone size: once
CDR3 protein: CASGRAYQETQYF; CDR3 DNA: TGTGCCAGCGGCCGGGCGTACCAAGAGACCCAGTACTTC; J gene: TRBJ2-5; D gene: NA; CDR3 length: 13; V gene: TRBV7-9; clone size: NA
CDR3 protein: CASRDKSNEKLFF; CDR3 DNA: TGCGCCAGCAGAGACAAGTCTAATGAAAAACTGTTTTTT; J gene: TRBJ1-4; D gene: NA; CDR3 length: 13; V gene: TRBV10-1; clone size: NA
CDR3 protein: CASSIVLETREQYF; CDR3 DNA: TGTGCCAGTAGTATAGTCCTCGAGACCCGGGAGCAGTACTTC; J gene: TRBJ2-7; D gene: NA; CDR3 length: 14; V gene: TRBV19; clone size: NA
CDR3 protein: CASSIVGGSLGANVLTF; CDR3 DNA: TGTGCCAGTAGTATCGTGGGGGGGAGCCTTGGGGCCAACGTCCTGACTTTC; J gene: TRBJ2-6; D gene: TRBD2; CDR3 length: 17; V gene: TRBV19; clone size: NA
CDR3 protein: CASNPTGSHGYTF; CDR3 DNA: TGTGCCAGCAACCCTACAGGGAGCCATGGCTACACCTTC; J gene: TRBJ1-2; D gene: NA; CDR3 length: 13; V gene: TRBV6-5; clone size: NA
CDR3 protein: CTSSQVGVFWEQYF; CDR3 DNA: TGCACCAGCAGCCAAGTCGGGGTCTTTTGGGAGCAGTACTTC; J gene: TRBJ2-7; D gene: NA; CDR3 length: 14; V gene: TRBV1; clone size: NA
CDR3 protein: CASSELYGNQPQHF; CDR3 DNA: TGTGCCAGCAGTGAATTGTACGGCAATCAGCCCCAGCATTTT; J gene: TRBJ1-5; D gene: NA; CDR3 length: 14; V gene: TRBV2; clone size: NA
CDR3 protein: CASSDLGQSYGYTF; CDR3 DNA: TGTGCCAGCAGTGACCTCGGACAGAGCTATGGCTACACCTTC; J gene: TRBJ1-2; D gene: NA; CDR3 length: 14; V gene: TRBV6-1; clone size: NA